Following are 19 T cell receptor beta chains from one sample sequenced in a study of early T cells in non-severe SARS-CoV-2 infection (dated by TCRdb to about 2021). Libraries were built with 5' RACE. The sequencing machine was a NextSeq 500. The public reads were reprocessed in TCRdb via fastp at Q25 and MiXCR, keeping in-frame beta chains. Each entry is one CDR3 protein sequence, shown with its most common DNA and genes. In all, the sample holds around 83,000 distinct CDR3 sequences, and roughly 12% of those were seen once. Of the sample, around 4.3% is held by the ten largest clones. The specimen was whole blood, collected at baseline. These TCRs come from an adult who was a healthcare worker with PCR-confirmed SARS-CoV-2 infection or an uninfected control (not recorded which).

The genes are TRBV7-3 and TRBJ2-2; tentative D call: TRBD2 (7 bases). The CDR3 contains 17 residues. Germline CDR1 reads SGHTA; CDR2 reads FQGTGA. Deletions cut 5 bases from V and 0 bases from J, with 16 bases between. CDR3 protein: CASSHPRGAPNTGELFF. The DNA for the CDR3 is TGTGCCAGCAGCCACCCCCGGGGGGCCCCGAACACCGGGGAGCTGTTTTTT. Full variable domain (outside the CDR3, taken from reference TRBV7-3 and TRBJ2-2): GAGVSQTPSNKVTEKGKYVELRCDPISGHTALYWYRQSLGQGPEFLIYFQGTGAADDSGLPNDRFFAVRPEGSVSTLKIQRTERGDSAVYLCASSHPRGAPNTGELFFGEGSRLTVL.

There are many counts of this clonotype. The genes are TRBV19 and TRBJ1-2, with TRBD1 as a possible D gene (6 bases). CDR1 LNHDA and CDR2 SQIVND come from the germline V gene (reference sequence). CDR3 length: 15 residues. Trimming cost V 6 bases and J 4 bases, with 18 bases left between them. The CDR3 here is CASRALRGGSYGYTF. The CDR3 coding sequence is TGTGCCAGTAGAGCATTAAGAGGGGGGAGCTATGGCTACACCTTC.

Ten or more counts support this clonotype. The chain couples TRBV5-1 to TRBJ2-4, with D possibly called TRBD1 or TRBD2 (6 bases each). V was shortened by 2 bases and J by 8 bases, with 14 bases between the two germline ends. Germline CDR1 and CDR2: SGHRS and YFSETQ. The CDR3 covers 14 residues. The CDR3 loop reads CASSFAGQRDIQYF. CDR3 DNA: TGCGCCAGCAGCTTCGCGGGACAAAGGGACATTCAGTACTTC.

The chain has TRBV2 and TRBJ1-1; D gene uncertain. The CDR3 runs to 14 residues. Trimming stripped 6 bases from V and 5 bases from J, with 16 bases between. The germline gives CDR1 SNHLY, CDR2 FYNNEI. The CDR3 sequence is CASSASDFRTEAFF. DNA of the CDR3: TGTGCCAGCAGCGCCTCGGATTTCCGGACTGAAGCTTTCTTT.

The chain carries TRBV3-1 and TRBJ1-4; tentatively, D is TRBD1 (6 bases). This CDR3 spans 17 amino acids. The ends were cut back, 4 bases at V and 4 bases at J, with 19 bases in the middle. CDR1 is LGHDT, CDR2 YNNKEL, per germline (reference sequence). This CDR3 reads CASSPSVPGANNEKLFF. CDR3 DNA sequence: TGTGCCAGCAGCCCTTCGGTTCCGGGGGCGAATAATGAAAAACTGTTTTTT.

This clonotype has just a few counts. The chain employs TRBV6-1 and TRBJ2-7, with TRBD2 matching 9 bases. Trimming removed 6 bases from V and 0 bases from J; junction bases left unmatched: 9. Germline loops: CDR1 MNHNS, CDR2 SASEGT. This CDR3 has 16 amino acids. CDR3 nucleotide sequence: TGTGCCAGCAGCTTCGGGCTAGCGGGGAGCTCCTACGAGCAGTACTTC. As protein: CASSFGLAGSSYEQYF.

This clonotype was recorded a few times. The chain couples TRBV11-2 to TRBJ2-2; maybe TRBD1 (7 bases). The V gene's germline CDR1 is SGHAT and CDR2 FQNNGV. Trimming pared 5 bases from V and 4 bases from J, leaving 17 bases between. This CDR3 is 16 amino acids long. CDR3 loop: CASSRGGGAGTGELFF. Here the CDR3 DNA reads TGTGCCAGCAGCCGAGGAGGGGGCGCGGGCACCGGGGAGCTGTTTTTT.

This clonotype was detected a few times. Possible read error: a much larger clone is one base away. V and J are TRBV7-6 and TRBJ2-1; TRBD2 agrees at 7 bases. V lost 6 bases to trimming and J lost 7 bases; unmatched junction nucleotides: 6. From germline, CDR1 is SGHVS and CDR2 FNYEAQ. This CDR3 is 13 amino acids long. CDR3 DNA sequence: TGTGCCAGCAGAGCGGGGAGTGGAAATGAGCAGTTCTTC. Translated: CASRAGSGNEQFF.

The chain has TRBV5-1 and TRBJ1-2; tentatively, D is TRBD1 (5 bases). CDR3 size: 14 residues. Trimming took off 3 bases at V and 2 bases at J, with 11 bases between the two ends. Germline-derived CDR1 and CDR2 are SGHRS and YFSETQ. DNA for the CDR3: TGCGCCAGCAGCTCCTGGGGGTTAAACTATGGCTACACCTTC. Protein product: CASSSWGLNYGYTF.

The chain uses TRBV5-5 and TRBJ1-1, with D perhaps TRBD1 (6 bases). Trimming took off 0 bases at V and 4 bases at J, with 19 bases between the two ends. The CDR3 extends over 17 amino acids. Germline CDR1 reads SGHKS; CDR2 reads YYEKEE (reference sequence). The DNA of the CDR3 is TGTGCCAGCAGCTTGGCCAATGGCCAGGGGAGATCCACTGAAGCTTTCTTT. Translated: CASSLANGQGRSTEAFF.

The CDR3 reads CASSPRLASGHNEQFF. In nucleotides, the CDR3 is TGTGCCAGCAGCCCCCGACTAGCGTCCGGCCACAATGAGCAGTTCTTC. The rearrangement links TRBV7-6 to TRBJ2-1; TRBD2 aligns across 8 bases. This CDR3 has 16 amino acids. Germline values: CDR1 SGHVS, CDR2 FNYEAQ. With V trimmed by 5 bases and J by 5 bases, 11 bases remained unmatched.

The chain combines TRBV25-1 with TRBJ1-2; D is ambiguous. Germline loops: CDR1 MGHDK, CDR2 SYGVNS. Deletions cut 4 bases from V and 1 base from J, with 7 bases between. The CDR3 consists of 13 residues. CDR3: CASSGRVNYGYTF. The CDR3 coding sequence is TGTGCCAGCAGTGGGAGGGTTAACTATGGCTACACCTTC.

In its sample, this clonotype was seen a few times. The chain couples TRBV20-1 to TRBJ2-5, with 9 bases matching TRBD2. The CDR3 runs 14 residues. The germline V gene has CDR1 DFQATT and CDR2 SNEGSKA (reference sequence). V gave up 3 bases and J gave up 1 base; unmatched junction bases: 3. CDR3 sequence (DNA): TGCAGTGCTAGTGGCGGGGGGGCCCAAGAGACCCAGTACTTC. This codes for CSASGGGAQETQYF.

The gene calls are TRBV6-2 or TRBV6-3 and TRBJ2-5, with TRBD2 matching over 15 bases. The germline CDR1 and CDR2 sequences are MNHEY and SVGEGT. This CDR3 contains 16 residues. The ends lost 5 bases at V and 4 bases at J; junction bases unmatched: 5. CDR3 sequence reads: CASSKGLAGGRETQYF. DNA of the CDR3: TGTGCCAGCAGTAAGGGACTAGCGGGAGGTAGAGAGACCCAGTACTTC.

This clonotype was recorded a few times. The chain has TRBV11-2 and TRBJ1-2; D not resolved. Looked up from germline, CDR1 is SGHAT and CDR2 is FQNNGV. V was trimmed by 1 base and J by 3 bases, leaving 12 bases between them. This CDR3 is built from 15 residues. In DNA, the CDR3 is TGTGCCAGCAGCTTAGCTCGGCCGCAGGACTATGGCTACACCTTC. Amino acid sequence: CASSLARPQDYGYTF.

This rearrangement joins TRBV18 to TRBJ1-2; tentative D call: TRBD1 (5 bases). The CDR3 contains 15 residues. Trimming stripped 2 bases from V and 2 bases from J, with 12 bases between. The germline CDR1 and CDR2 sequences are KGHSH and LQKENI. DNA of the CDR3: TGTGCCAGCTCACCAAGGGACGGGAAAAACTATGGCTACACCTTC. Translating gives CASSPRDGKNYGYTF.

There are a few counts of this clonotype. The DNA of the CDR3 is TGTGCCAGCAGCCAATTGGGGGGTGGCTACACCTTC. Translation: CASSQLGGGYTF. The gene calls are TRBV6-5 and TRBJ1-2, with a weak D call TRBD1 (5 bases). The CDR3 length is 12 residues. V lost 6 bases to trimming and J lost 7 bases, with 12 bases between them. The germline gives CDR1 MNHEY, CDR2 SVGAGI.

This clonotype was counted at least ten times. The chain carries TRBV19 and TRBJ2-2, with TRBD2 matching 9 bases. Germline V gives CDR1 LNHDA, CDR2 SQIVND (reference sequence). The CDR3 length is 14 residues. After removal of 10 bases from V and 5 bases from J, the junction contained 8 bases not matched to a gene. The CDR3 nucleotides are TGTGCCACCGCTAGCGGGACGCCAACCGGGGAGCTGTTTTTT. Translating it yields CATASGTPTGELFF.

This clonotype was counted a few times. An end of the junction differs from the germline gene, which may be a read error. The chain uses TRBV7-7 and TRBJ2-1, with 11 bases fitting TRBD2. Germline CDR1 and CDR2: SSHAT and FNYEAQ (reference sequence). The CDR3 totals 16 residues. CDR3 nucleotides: TGTGCTAGCAGCTTAGCGTATAGCGGGAGGGCCAATGAGCAGTTCTTC. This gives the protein CASSLAYSGRANEQFF.